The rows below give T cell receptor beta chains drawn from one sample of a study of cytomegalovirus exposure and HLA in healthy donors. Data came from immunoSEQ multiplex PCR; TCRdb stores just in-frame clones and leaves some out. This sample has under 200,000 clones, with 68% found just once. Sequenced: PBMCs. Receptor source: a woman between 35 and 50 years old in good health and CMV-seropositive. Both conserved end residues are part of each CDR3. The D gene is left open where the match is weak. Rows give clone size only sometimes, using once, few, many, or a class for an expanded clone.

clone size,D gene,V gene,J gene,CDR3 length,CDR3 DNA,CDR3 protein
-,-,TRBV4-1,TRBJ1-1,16,TGCGCCAGCAGCCAAGGTCCGGGGAGGAAAAACACTGAAGCTTTCTTT,CASSQGPGRKNTEAFF
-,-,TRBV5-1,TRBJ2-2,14,TGCGCCAGCGCAGGTTCAGAAAACACCGGGGAGCTGTTTTTT,CASAGSENTGELFF
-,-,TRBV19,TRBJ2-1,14,TGTGCCAGTAGTATAAGGGCAGGGTCCAATGAGCAGTTCTTC,CASSIRAGSNEQFF
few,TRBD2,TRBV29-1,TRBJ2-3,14,TGCAGCGTAAACTCGGGGGGAATCACAGATACGCAGTATTTT,CSVNSGGITDTQYF
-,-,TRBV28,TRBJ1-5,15,TGTGCCAGCAGCAGGGGTCTGGGATTTCTCGGGCCCCAGCATTTT,CASSRGLGFLGPQHF
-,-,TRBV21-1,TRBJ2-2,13,TGTGCCAGCAGCACTTGTTACACCGGGGAGCTGTTTTTT,CASSTCYTGELFF
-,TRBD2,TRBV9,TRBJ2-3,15,TGTGCCAGCAGCGTGGGCGGGAGGGGCACAGATACGCAGTATTTT,CASSVGGRGTDTQYF
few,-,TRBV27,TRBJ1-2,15,TGTGCCAGCAGCAGCCCCCGGGCCGGAGGAGATGGCTACACCTTC,CASSSPRAGGDGYTF
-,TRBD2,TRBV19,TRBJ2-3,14,TGTGCCACACGGACTAGCGGGAGGGCAGATACGCAGTATTTT,CATRTSGRADTQYF
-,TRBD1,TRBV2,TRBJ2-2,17,TGTGCCAGCAGTCCCGCCGGGACAGGGTACAACCCCGGGGAGCTGTTTTTT,CASSPAGTGYNPGELFF
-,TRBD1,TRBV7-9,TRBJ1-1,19,TGTGCCAGCAGCTTAGCCCCACCCCAGGGGGCCTCTTGGCGACTGGAAGCTTTCTTT,CASSLAPPQGASWRLEAFF
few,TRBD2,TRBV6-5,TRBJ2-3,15,TGTGCCGCTTGGGCTAGCGGGGGGAGCACAGATACGCAGTATTTT,CAAWASGGSTDTQYF
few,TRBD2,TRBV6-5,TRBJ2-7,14,TGTGCCAGCAGCCGTAGCGGGAGCTCCTACGAGCAGTACTTC,CASSRSGSSYEQYF
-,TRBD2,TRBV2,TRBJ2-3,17,TGTGCCAGCAGATCAAGACTAGCGGGAGGGCCTTCAGATACGCAGTATTTT,CASRSRLAGGPSDTQYF
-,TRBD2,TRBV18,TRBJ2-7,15,TGTGCCAGCTCACCACCGGGACTAGATGACTACGAGCAGTACTTC,CASSPPGLDDYEQYF
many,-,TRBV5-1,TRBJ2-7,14,TGCGCCAGCAGCTTGGAGGGGTCCTCCTACGAGCAGTACTTC,CASSLEGSSYEQYF
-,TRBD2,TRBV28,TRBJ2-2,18,TGTGCCAGCAGTTCGACCGGGACTAGCGGGAGGGTAACCGGGGAGCTGTTTTTT,CASSSTGTSGRVTGELFF
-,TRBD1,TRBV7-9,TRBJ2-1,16,TGTGCCAGCAGCTTAGGGAGTGGGACAGAAAACAATGAGCAGTTCTTC,CASSLGSGTENNEQFF
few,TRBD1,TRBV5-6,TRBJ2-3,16,TGTGCCAGCAGCTTGTGGACAGGGGGCGTGAGAGATACGCAGTATTTT,CASSLWTGGVRDTQYF
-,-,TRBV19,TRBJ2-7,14,TGTGCCAGTACCAGCGGCAGGGGCTCCTACGAGCAGTACTTC,CASTSGRGSYEQYF
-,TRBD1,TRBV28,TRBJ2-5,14,TGTGCCAGCAGTTTTACAGGGGCCCAAGAGACCCAGTACTTC,CASSFTGAQETQYF
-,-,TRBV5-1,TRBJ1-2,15,TGCGCCAGCAGCTCCTGGGGAGGGAACAGCTATGGCTACACCTTC,CASSSWGGNSYGYTF
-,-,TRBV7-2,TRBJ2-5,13,TGTGCCAGCAGCGACAGCAGGGTGGAGACCCAGTACTTC,CASSDSRVETQYF
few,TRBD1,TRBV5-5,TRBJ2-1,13,TGTGCCAGCAACCTACCTTTGAGGACAGGGAAGTTCTTC,CASNLPLRTGKFF
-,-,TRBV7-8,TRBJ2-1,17,TGTGCCAGCAGCTTGGCCCCAACGGGGAGCTCCTACAATGAGCAGTTCTTC,CASSLAPTGSSYNEQFF
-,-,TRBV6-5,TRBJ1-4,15,TGTGCCAGCAGTTACTCACAGGGTTTTAATGAAAAACTGTTTTTT,CASSYSQGFNEKLFF
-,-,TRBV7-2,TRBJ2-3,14,TGTGCCAGCAGCCGGACTCTTGGCACAGATACGCAGTATTTT,CASSRTLGTDTQYF
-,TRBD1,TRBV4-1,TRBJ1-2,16,TGCGCCAGCAGCCGGACAGGGACAGGGGGGAACTATGGCTACACCTTC,CASSRTGTGGNYGYTF
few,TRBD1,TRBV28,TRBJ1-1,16,TGTGCCAGCAGTTTCCGCGGGACAGGGACAAACACTGAAGCTTTCTTT,CASSFRGTGTNTEAFF
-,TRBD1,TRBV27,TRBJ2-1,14,TGTGCCAGCAGTTGGACAGGGAGTTTCGATGAGCAGTTCTTC,CASSWTGSFDEQFF
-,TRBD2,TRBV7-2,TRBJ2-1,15,TGTGCCAGCAGCTTAGAGCGGGGGGCAGACAATGAGCAGTTCTTC,CASSLERGADNEQFF
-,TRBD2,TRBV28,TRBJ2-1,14,TGTGCCACCACGGATAGCGGGAGCCCCAATGAGCAGTTCTTC,CATTDSGSPNEQFF
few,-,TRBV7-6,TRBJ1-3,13,TGTGCCAGCAGCTCAGAGGCTGGAAACACCATATATTTT,CASSSEAGNTIYF
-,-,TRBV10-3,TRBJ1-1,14,TGTGCCATCAGACAACAGATAACGAACACTGAAGCTTTCTTT,CAIRQQITNTEAFF
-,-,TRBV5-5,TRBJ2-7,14,TGTGCCAGCAGCTCCAGGACAGTCACCTACGAGCAGTACTTC,CASSSRTVTYEQYF
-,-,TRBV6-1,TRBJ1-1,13,TGTGCCAGCAGGGCAGACAGCGGGACTGAAGCTTTCTTT,CASRADSGTEAFF
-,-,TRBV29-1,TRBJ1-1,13,TGCAGCGTTGGAGGTCATTTGAACACTGAAGCTTTCTTT,CSVGGHLNTEAFF
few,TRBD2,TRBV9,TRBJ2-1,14,TGTGCCAGCAGCGTGTCGGGAGGGGGTAATGAGCAGTTCTTC,CASSVSGGGNEQFF
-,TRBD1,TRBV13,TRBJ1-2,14,TGTGCCAGCAGTCCGGGACAGGTCGTTTATGGCTACACCTTC,CASSPGQVVYGYTF
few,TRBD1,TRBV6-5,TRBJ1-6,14,TGTGCCAGCAGCCCAGGGGGTATCGGGTCACCCCTCCACTTT,CASSPGGIGSPLHF
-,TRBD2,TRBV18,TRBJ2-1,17,TGTGCCAGCTCACCACCTTCTAGCGGGGGCTCAAACAATGAGCAGTTCTTC,CASSPPSSGGSNNEQFF